This T cell receptor beta chain originates from a study of shared clonotypes between healthy human individuals. Study information: Donors were a couple of women and three men aged 18 to 49.

The authors ran the assay at deep level. Unsorted PBMC contributed approximately 300 ng DNA, 25,000 to 35,000 T cell genomes, to each replicate PCR. Using immunoSEQ multiplex PCR, the repertoire was profiled, and TCRdb retains in-frame clones only, with some absent. The sample shows 400,000 to 550,000 clones, around 80% of them seen only once. Per germline, CDR1 SGHTA and CDR2 FQGNSA. This CDR3 comprises 13 residues. Trimming removed 3 bases at V and 3 bases at J, with 5 bases between. The V call is TRBV7-2, the J call TRBJ2-2, with D unresolved. This receptor was identified in a woman in her thirties or forties in good health. Some clones in this sample may be carry-over from other donors' samples. The specimen was PBMCs. In DNA form, the CDR3 reads TGTGCCAGCAGCTTTGATTACACCGGGGAGCTGTTTTTT. Protein sequence: CASSFDYTGELFF.